This T cell receptor beta chain derives from a study of T cell changes during pregnancy in multiple sclerosis. Trimming removed 6 bases from V and 4 bases from J; junction bases left unmatched: 8. Germline V CDR1 and CDR2: WNHNN, SYGVQD (reference sequence). CDR3 length: 16 amino acids. Here immunoSEQ multiplex PCR was the method, and the copy in TCRdb shows in-frame clones only, minus some. Found here are 30,000 to 40,000 clones, 94% of them singletons; the top ten hold 0.39%. This sequence originates from a female donor with multiple sclerosis, enrolled in a pregnancy study. This material consisted of CD4+ T cells from peripheral blood mononuclear cells, taken in the second trimester of pregnancy. This chain joins TRBV10-1 and TRBJ2-1; 11 bases match TRBD1. The DNA of the CDR3 is TGCGCCAGCAGCGGAGGGACAGGGGGATTTTACAATGAGCAGTTCTTC. Its translation is CASSGGTGGFYNEQFF.